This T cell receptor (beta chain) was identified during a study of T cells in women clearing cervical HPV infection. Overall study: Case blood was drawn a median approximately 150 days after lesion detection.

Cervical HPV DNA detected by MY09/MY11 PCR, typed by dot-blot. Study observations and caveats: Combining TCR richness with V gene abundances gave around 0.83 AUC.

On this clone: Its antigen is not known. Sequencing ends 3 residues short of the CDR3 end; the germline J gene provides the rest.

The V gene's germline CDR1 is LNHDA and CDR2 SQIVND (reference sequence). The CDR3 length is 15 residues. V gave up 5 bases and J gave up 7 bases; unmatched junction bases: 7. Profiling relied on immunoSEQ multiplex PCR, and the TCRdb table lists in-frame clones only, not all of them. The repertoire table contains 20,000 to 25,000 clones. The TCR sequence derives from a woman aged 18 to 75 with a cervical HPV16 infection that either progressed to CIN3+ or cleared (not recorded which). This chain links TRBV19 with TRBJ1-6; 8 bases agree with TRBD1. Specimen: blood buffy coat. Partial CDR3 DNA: TGTGCCAGTAGTTCCTCCCACAGGGGGAATTCACCC. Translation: CASSSSHRGNSP. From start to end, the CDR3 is CASSSSHRGNSPLHF.